The source of this TCR beta chain is a study of CD8 T cells in Susac syndrome. An input of roughly 0.45 to 1 ug of RNA was subjected to reverse transcription using random hexamers. Each CDR3 protein is one row after TCRdb ran MiXCR on the immunoSEQ multiplex PCR reads. Of about 250,000 distinct CDR3 sequences listed, 93% were seen once; the top ten hold about 0.071%. Multiple sclerosis controls were treatment-naive patients with stable or active relapsing-remitting disease. The CDR3 is 16 residues long. This chain links TRBV21-1 with TRBJ2-7; TRBD1, as called in the table, went unchecked against the DNA. TRBV21-1 is a pseudogene segment. This TCR was sampled from a human donor with multiple sclerosis. The material sequenced was CD4+ T cells from PBMCs. The CDR3 DNA follows: TGTGCCAGCAGCAAAGTGGGCCCGGGGGTGAGGAACGAGCAGTACTTC. Amino acid sequence: CASSKVGPGVRNEQYF.